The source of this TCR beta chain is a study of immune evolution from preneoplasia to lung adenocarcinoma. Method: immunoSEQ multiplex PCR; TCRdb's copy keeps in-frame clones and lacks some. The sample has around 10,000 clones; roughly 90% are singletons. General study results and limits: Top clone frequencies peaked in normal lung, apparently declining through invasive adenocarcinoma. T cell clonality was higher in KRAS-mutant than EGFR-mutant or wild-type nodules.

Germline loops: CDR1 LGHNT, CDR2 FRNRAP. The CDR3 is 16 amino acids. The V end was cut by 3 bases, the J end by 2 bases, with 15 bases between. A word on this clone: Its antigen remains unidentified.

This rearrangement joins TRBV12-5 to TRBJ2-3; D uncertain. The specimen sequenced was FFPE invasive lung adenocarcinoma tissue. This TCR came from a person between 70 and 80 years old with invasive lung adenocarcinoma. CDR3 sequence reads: CASGFTAPSLTDTQYF. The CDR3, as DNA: TGTGCTAGTGGTTTTACAGCTCCCTCGCTCACAGATACGCAGTATTTT.